This T cell receptor beta chain is from a study of T-cell reconstitution after alpha-beta-depleted transplantation in children. Preparation of the TCRbeta library used unique molecular identifiers. One entry per CDR3 protein results from TCRdb running MiXCR on the PCR reads. This repertoire shows around 200,000 distinct CDR3 sequences, roughly 10% found once; its top ten account for approximately 5.9%. The V gene's germline CDR1 is ENHRY and CDR2 SYGVKD. The CDR3 is made up of 16 amino acids. V was cut by 3 bases and J by 0 bases, with 12 bases left in between. The chain employs TRBV10-3 and TRBJ2-1; D gene unclear. This specimen consisted of PBMCs from the stem cell graft donor, obtained from the stem cell graft. This receptor was obtained from a human donor who donated a stem cell graft to a child with acute lymphoblastic leukemia. The CDR3 DNA sequence: TGTGCCATCAGTGATATGGGGTCGAGCTCCTACAATGAGCAGTTCTTC. This encodes CAISDMGSSSYNEQFF.